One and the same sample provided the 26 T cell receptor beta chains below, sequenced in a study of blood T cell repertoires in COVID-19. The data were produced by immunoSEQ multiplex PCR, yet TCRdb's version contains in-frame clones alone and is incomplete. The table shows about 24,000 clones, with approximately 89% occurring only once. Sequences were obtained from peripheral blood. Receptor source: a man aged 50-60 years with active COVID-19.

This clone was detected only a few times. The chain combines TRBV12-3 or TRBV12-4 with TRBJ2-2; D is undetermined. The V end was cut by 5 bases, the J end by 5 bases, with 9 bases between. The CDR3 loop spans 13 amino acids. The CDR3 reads CASSASQTGELFF. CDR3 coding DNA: TGTGCCAGCAGTGCTTCACAAACCGGGGAGCTGTTTTTT.

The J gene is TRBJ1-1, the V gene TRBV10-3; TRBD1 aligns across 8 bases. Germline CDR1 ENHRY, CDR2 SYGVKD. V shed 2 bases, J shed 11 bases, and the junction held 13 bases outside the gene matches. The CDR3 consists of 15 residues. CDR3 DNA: TGTGCCATCAGTGAGACCCAAATTGAGACAGGGGACGCTTTCTTT. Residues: CAISETQIETGDAFF.

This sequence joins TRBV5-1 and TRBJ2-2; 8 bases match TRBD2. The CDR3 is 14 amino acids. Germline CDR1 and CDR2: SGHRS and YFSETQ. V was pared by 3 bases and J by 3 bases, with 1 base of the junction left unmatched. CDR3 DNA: TGCGCCAGCAGCTCGGGGGGGCACACCGGGGAGCTGTTTTTT. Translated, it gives CASSSGGHTGELFF. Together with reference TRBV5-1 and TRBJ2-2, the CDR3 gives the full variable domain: KAGVTQTPRYLIKTRGQQVTLSCSPISGHRSVSWYQQTPGQGLQFLFEYFSETQRNKGNFPGRFSGRQFSNSRSEMNVSTLELGDSALYLCASSSGGHTGELFFGEGSRLTVL.

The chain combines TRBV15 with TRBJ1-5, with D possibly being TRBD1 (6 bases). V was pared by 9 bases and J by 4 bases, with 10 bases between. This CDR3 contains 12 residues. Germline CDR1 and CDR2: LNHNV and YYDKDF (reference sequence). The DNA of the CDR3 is TGTGCCACGAGACAGGAGAATCAGCCCCAGCATTTT. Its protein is CATRQENQPQHF.

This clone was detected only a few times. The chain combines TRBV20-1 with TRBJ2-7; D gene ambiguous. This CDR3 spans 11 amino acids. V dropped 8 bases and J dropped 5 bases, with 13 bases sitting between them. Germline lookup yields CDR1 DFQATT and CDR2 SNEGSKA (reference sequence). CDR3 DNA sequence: TGCAGTCCGCTAGACTCGGACGAGCAGTACTTC. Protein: CSPLDSDEQYF.

The CDR3 DNA reads as TGTGCCAGCAGTTTCTCTGGTAGCGGCCAAGAGACCCAGTACTTC. It specifies CASSFSGSGQETQYF. The V gene is TRBV6-5, the J gene TRBJ2-5, with a weak D call TRBD2 (6 bases). V was shortened by 4 bases and J by 1 base, with 13 bases between the two germline ends. The CDR3 spans 15 residues. Germline V CDR1 and CDR2: MNHEY, SVGAGI.

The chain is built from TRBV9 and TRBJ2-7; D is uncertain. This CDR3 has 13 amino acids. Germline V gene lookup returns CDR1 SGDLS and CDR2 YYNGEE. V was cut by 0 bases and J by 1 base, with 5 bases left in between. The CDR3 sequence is CASSVGPSYEQYF. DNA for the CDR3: TGTGCCAGCAGCGTAGGGCCTTCCTACGAGCAGTACTTC.

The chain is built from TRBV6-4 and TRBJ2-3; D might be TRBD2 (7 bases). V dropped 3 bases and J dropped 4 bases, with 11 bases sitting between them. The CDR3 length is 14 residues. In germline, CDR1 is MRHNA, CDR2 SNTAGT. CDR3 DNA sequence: TGTGCCAGCAGTGATGGGGGGGCGGCAGATACGCAGTATTTT. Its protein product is CASSDGGAADTQYF.

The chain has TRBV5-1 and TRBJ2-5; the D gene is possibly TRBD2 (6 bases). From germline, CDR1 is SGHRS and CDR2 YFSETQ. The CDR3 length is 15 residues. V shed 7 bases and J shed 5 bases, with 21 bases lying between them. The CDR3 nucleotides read TGCGCCAGCCGACCCCTGACGGGAGTTCTGGAGACCCAGTACTTC. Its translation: CASRPLTGVLETQYF. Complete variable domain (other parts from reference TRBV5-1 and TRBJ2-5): KAGVTQTPRYLIKTRGQQVTLSCSPISGHRSVSWYQQTPGQGLQFLFEYFSETQRNKGNFPGRFSGRQFSNSRSEMNVSTLELGDSALYLCASRPLTGVLETQYFGPGTRLLVL.

CDR3 in amino acids: CASSLATSFGFHEQYF. The CDR3 DNA follows: TGTGCCAGCAGCTTGGCGACTAGCTTTGGGTTCCACGAGCAGTACTTC. The chain couples TRBV13 to TRBJ2-7; 7 bases agree with TRBD2. Germline CDR1 and CDR2: PRHDT and FYEKMQ (reference sequence). The length of the CDR3 is 16 residues. With 3 bases clipped from V and 5 bases from J, the junction kept 13 bases outside the gene matches.

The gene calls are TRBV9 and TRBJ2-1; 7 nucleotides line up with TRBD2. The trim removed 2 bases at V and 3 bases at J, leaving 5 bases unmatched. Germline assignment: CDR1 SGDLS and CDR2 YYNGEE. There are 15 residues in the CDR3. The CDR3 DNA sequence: TGTGCCAGCAGCGTGACAGCGGGAAGCTACAATGAGCAGTTCTTC. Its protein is CASSVTAGSYNEQFF. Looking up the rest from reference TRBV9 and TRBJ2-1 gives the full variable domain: DSGVTQTPKHLITATGQRVTLRCSPRSGDLSVYWYQQSLDQGLQFLIQYYNGEERAKGNILERFSAQQFPDLHSELNLSSLELGDSALYFCASSVTAGSYNEQFFGPGTRLTVL.

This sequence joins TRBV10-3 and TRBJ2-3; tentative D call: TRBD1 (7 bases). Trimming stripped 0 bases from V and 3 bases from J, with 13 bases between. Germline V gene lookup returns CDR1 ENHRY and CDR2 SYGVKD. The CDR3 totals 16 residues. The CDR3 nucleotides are TGTGCCATCAGTGAGTCCCCAGGGGGGATGACAGATACGCAGTATTTT. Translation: CAISESPGGMTDTQYF.

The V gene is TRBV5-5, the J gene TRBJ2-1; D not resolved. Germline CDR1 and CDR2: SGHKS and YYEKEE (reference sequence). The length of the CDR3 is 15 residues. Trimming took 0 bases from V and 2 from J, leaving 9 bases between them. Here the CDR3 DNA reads TGTGCCAGCAGCTTGGGGCCAGAAACCTACAATGAGCAGTTCTTC. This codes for CASSLGPETYNEQFF.

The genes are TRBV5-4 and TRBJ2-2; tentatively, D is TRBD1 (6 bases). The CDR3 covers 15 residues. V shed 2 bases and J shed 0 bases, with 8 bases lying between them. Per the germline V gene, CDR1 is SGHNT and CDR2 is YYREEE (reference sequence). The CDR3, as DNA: TGTGCCAGCAGCTTAGGGGGTTCGAACACCGGGGAGCTGTTTTTT. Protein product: CASSLGGSNTGELFF.

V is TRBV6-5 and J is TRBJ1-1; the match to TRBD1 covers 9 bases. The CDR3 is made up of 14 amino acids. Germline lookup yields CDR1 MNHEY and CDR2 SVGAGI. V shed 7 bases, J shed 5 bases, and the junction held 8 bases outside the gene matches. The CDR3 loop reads CASTSGQGLTEAFF. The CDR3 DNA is TGTGCCAGCACCTCGGGACAGGGATTGACTGAAGCTTTCTTT.

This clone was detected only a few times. In DNA form, the CDR3 reads TGTGCCAGCAGCTTGGGCGGGCGGGTCACCGGGGAGCTGTTTTTT. Its translation is CASSLGGRVTGELFF. The chain combines TRBV5-4 with TRBJ2-2, with a tentative D call TRBD2 (5 bases). Looked up from germline, CDR1 is SGHNT and CDR2 is YYREEE (reference sequence). The CDR3 is 15 amino acids. V was clipped by 0 bases and J by 4 bases, with 10 bases between them.

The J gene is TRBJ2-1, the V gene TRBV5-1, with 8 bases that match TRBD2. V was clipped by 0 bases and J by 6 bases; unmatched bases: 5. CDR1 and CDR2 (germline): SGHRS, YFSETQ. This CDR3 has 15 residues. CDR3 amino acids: CASSLDVGRVNEQFF. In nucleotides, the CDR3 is TGCGCCAGCAGCTTGGATGTCGGGAGGGTCAATGAGCAGTTCTTC.

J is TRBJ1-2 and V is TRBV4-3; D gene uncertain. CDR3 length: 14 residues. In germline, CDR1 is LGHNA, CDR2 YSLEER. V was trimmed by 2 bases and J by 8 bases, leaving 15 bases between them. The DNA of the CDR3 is TGCGCCAGCAGCCAACTTCGCACAGCAGGCGGCTACACCTTC. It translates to CASSQLRTAGGYTF.

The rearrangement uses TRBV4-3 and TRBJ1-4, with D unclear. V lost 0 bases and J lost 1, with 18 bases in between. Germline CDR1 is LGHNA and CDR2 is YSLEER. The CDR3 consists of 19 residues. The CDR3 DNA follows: TGCGCCAGCAGCCAAGACAACCCCGGTGTTTTGAGAACTAATGAAAAACTGTTTTTT. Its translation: CASSQDNPGVLRTNEKLFF.

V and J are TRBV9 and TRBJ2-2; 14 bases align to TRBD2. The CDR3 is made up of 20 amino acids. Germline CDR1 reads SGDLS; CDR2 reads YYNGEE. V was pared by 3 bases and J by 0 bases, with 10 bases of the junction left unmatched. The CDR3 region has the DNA TGTGCCAGCAGCGCACCAAAGGGACTAGCGGGAGTCCCGAACACCGGGGAGCTGTTTTTT. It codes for CASSAPKGLAGVPNTGELFF.

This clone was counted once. As DNA, the CDR3 is TGTGCCACCCAGACCGGGACTAGGGGGTATGGAGATACGCAGTATTTT. It is translated as CATQTGTRGYGDTQYF. This chain uses TRBV6-6 with TRBJ2-3; 8 nucleotides agree with TRBD2. Germline V gene data show CDR1 as MNHNY and CDR2 as SVGAGI (reference sequence). J gave up 5 bases and V 10 bases, and 17 bases lay outside the gene matches. There are 16 residues in the CDR3.

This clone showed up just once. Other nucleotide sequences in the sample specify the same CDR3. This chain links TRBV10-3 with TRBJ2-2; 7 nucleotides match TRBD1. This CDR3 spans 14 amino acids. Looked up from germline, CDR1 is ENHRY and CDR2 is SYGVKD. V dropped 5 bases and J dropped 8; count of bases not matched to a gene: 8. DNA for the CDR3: TGTGCCATCAGTACGACAGGGCCCACTGGGGAGCTGTTTTTT. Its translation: CAISTTGPTGELFF.

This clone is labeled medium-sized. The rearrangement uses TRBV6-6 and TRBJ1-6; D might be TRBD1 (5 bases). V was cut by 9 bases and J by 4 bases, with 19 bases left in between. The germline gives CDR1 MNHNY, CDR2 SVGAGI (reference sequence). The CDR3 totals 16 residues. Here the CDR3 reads CARHAGTTLYNSPLHF. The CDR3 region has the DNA TGTGCCAGACATGCGGGGACGACCCTTTATAATTCACCCCTCCACTTT.

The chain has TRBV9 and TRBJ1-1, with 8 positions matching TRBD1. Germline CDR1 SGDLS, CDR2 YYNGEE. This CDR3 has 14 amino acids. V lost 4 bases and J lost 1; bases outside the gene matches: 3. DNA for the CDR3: TGTGCCAGCAGCCCACAGGGGGGGAACACTGAAGCTTTCTTT. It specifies CASSPQGGNTEAFF. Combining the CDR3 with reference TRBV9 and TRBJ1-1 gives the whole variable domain DSGVTQTPKHLITATGQRVTLRCSPRSGDLSVYWYQQSLDQGLQFLIQYYNGEERAKGNILERFSAQQFPDLHSELNLSSLELGDSALYFCASSPQGGNTEAFFGQGTRLTVV.

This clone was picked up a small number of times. The chain's CDR3 is CASSGRQGSLLGETQYF. In DNA form, the CDR3 reads TGTGCCAGCAGCGGCCGACAGGGGTCGCTCCTCGGGGAGACCCAGTACTTC. The chain couples TRBV9 to TRBJ2-5; TRBD1 agrees at 8 bases. Germline CDR1 reads SGDLS; CDR2 reads YYNGEE. V lost 3 bases and J lost 5; bases outside the gene matches: 15. The CDR3 covers 17 residues.

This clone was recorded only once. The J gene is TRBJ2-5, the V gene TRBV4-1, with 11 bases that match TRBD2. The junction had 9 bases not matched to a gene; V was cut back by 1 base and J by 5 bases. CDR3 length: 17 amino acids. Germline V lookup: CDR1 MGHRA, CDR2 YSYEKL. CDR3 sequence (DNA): TGCGCCAGCAGCCAAGGTAGTAGCGGGGGGGCCTTTGAGACCCAGTACTTC. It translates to CASSQGSSGGAFETQYF.